One sample yielded the 11 T cell receptor beta chains listed below, sequenced in a study of T cells in Graves' hyperthyroidism and ophthalmopathy. It was RNA transcripts that yielded the amplified TCR beta CDR3 regions. The HTBI primer set was used in a first-round RT-PCR of the TCR CDR3. TCRdb processed the multiplex PCR reads anew with MiXCR; each CDR3 protein has one entry. The sample carries around 350,000 distinct CDR3 sequences, about 15% recorded once. What was sequenced was blood. The source is a woman between 55 and 75 years old with Graves' ophthalmopathy.

This clonotype was counted only a few times. The chain uses TRBV28 and TRBJ1-3, with D unresolved. V gave up 1 base and J gave up 4 bases, with 11 bases separating them. This CDR3 contains 15 residues. From germline, CDR1 is MDHEN and CDR2 SYDVKM. CDR3 protein: CASSLSVPQGNTIYF. CDR3 nucleotide sequence: TGTGCCAGCAGTTTATCGGTCCCGCAGGGAAACACCATATATTTT.

This clonotype was observed many times. This sequence joins TRBV3-1 and TRBJ1-1, with no clear D. Per germline, CDR1 LGHDT and CDR2 YNNKEL (reference sequence). The CDR3 covers 15 residues. Trimming shortened V by 5 bases and J by 1 base, and 14 bases separated the two germline ends. The CDR3 reads CASSDYGESNTEAFF. For the CDR3, the DNA is TGTGCCAGCAGCGACTACGGAGAGTCGAACACTGAAGCTTTCTTT. Full variable domain (missing parts from reference TRBV3-1 and TRBJ1-1): DTAVSQTPKYLVTQMGNDKSIKCEQNLGHDTMYWYKQDSKKFLKIMFSYNNKELIINETVPNRFSPKSPDKAHLNLHINSLELGDSAVYFCASSDYGESNTEAFFGQGTRLTVV.

This clonotype was counted only a few times. This chain connects TRBV27 to TRBJ2-3; 9 bases are shared with TRBD2. The V gene end was trimmed by 6 bases and the J gene end by 2 bases; junction bases not matched to a gene: 9. The CDR3 consists of 16 residues. Germline CDR1 MNHEY, CDR2 SMNVEV (reference sequence). The CDR3 DNA reads TGTGCCAGCAGGGAACTGGCGGGAGGGAACACAGATACGCAGTATTTT. This encodes CASRELAGGNTDTQYF.

This clonotype was found many times. The chain joins TRBV5-1 to TRBJ2-7; 8 bases agree with TRBD1. The CDR3 has 15 residues. J was trimmed by 6 bases and V by 4 bases; bases with no gene match: 12. CDR1 and CDR2 (germline): SGHRS, YFSETQ. The CDR3 DNA follows: TGCGCCAGCAGCCCCAGGACAGGGACTTCGCGCGAGCAGTACTTC. As protein: CASSPRTGTSREQYF.

Turning to this clonotype: Just one base apart from a much larger clone, this may be a read error. The chain combines TRBV11-3 with TRBJ2-1; 7 nucleotides match TRBD2. Germline CDR1 SGHNT, CDR2 YENEEA. The CDR3 is 14 residues long. The CDR3 is CASSPHSLADEQSF. Written as DNA, the CDR3 is TGTGCCAGCAGCCCCCACTCTCTAGCGGATGAGCAGTCCTTC.

The genes are TRBV24-1 and TRBJ2-2; D ambiguous. Germline-derived CDR1 and CDR2 are KGHDR and SFDVKD. Trimming removed 7 bases from V and 5 bases from J, with 10 bases in between. The CDR3 sequence is 13 residues long. The CDR3: CATRETETGELFF. Written as DNA, the CDR3 is TGTGCCACCAGGGAGACCGAAACCGGGGAGCTGTTTTTT.

In its sample, this clonotype was seen many times. This chain uses TRBV12-3 or TRBV12-4 with TRBJ2-2, with a possible D match to TRBD2 (6 bases). Trimming cost V 6 bases and J 6 bases, with 11 bases left between them. The CDR3 is 13 amino acids. DNA of the CDR3: TGTGCCAGCAGCCCCTGGGGGGCCGGGGAGCTGTTTTTT. Encoded protein: CASSPWGAGELFF.

This clonotype showed up just a few times. The chain couples TRBV20-1 to TRBJ2-4; 8 nucleotides line up with TRBD2. V lost 8 bases and J lost 1; bases outside the gene matches: 4. CDR1 is DFQATT and CDR2 is SNEGSKA in the germline V gene (reference sequence). This CDR3 region has 13 residues. Here the CDR3 reads CSPRGGAKNIQYF. The CDR3 DNA is TGCAGTCCCCGGGGGGGGGCCAAAAACATTCAGTACTTC.

The J gene is TRBJ1-6, the V gene TRBV28; D possibly corresponds to TRBD1 (5 bases). Per the germline V gene, CDR1 is MDHEN and CDR2 is SYDVKM. The V end lost 6 bases, the J end lost 6 bases, and 18 bases lay between the germline ends. The CDR3 has 16 amino acids. In DNA form, the CDR3 reads TGTGCCAGCAGGGGCGTCTATGGGGCCTCTAATTCACCCCTCCACTTT. This sequence encodes CASRGVYGASNSPLHF.

The chain links TRBV19 to TRBJ2-3, with 10 bases lining up with TRBD1. J was trimmed by 5 bases and V by 10 bases; bases with no gene match: 9. Germline lookup yields CDR1 LNHDA and CDR2 SQIVND (reference sequence). The CDR3 is 14 residues long. The CDR3 protein is CATGGTGVIDTQYF. The CDR3 region has the DNA TGTGCCACCGGGGGGACAGGGGTAATAGATACGCAGTATTTT. The entire variable domain, with the rest obtained from reference TRBV19 and TRBJ2-3, is as follows: DGGITQSPKYLFRKEGQNVTLSCEQNLNHDAMYWYRQDPGQGLRLIYYSQIVNDFQKGDIAEGYSVSREKKESFPLTVTSAQKNPTAFYLCATGGTGVIDTQYFGPGTRLTVL.

This clonotype was recorded many times. The chain is built from TRBV5-1 and TRBJ2-3, with D unclear. CDR1 and CDR2 (germline): SGHRS, YFSETQ. Trimming removed 0 bases from V and 2 bases from J, with 13 bases in between. The CDR3 loop spans 16 amino acids. The DNA for the CDR3 is TGCGCCAGCAGCTTGGACGGCCAGACACCCACAGATACGCAGTATTTT. This encodes CASSLDGQTPTDTQYF.